These 31 T cell receptor beta chains were sequenced from one sample in a study of PD-1 blockade in classical Hodgkin lymphoma. Time point specified: cycle 4 day 1 (C4D1), after around six weeks of nivolumab. Every single patient, without exception, relapsed after autologous stem cell transplantation, and brentuximab vedotin exposure varied. Using immunoSEQ multiplex PCR, the repertoire was profiled, and TCRdb retains in-frame clones only, with some absent. Of some 96,000 clones in the sample, 85% to 95% were seen once. This material consisted of peripheral blood mononuclear cells (PBMCs), taken before the fourth cycle of nivolumab. The receptors stem from a human donor with classical Hodgkin lymphoma.

The chain recombines TRBV2 with TRBJ1-3, with TRBD1 matching over 8 bases. Trimming took 5 bases from V and 0 from J; bases not matched to a gene: 3. From germline, CDR1 is SNHLY and CDR2 FYNNEI. This CDR3 comprises 15 residues. CDR3 nucleotides: TGTGCCAGCAGTAAGACAGGGGCCTCTGGAAACACCATATATTTT. It codes for CASSKTGASGNTIYF.

V gene TRBV6-6 combines with J gene TRBJ1-2, with D possibly TRBD1 on 6 matching bases. The V gene lost 0 bases and the J gene lost 6 bases, with 11 bases spanning the gap. Per germline, CDR1 MNHNY and CDR2 SVGAGI (reference sequence). The CDR3 is 14 residues long. The CDR3 region is CASSYSIQGHGYTF. The CDR3, as DNA: TGTGCCAGCAGTTACTCGATCCAGGGGCATGGCTACACCTTC.

This clone was counted once. This sequence joins TRBV19 and TRBJ2-7, with D perhaps being TRBD1 or TRBD2 (5 bases each). CDR1 and CDR2 (germline): LNHDA, SQIVND (reference sequence). V was shortened by 4 bases and J by 3 bases, with 10 bases between the two germline ends. The length of the CDR3 is 13 residues. DNA of the CDR3: TGTGCCAGTAGTAGGGGGTATAACTACGAGCAGTACTTC. Encoded protein: CASSRGYNYEQYF.

This clone was observed a few times. The rearrangement joins TRBV5-1 to TRBJ2-7; 7 nucleotides match TRBD1. V shed 1 base and J 5 bases; nucleotides not matched to a gene: 9. The germline gives CDR1 SGHRS, CDR2 YFSETQ. This CDR3 contains 15 residues. The CDR3 sequence: CASSLQGQVYHEQYF. CDR3 DNA sequence: TGCGCCAGCAGCTTGCAAGGACAGGTTTACCACGAGCAGTACTTC.

This chain uses TRBV12-1 with TRBJ1-1. TRBV12-1 is designated a pseudogene. CDR3 length: 15 residues. CDR3 protein: CASSLRGLENTETFF. The CDR3 coding sequence is TGTGCCAGCAGCCTCCGGGGGTTGGAGAACACTGAAACTTTCTTT.

This rearrangement joins TRBV11-3 to TRBJ2-7; D ambiguous. V lost 5 bases to trimming and J lost 0 bases, with 11 bases between them. The CDR3 totals 14 residues. Germline values: CDR1 SGHNT, CDR2 YENEEA. The CDR3 protein is CASSPLWCSYEQYF. The CDR3, as DNA: TGTGCCAGCAGCCCCCTTTGGTGCTCCTACGAGCAGTACTTC.

CDR3 protein: CASSQDYGKGGQETQYF. In nucleotides, the CDR3 is TGCGCCAGCAGCCAAGATTACGGGAAGGGGGGGCAAGAGACCCAGTACTTC. This sequence joins TRBV4-1 and TRBJ2-5; a weak D match, TRBD2 (7 bases). The germline V and J ends were trimmed by 0 bases and 2 bases, with 16 bases remaining between them. Germline V lookup: CDR1 MGHRA, CDR2 YSYEKL. This CDR3 contains 17 residues.

V usage is TRBV5-1 and J usage is TRBJ2-7; no clear D. CDR1 and CDR2 from the germline V gene are SGHRS and YFSETQ. Trimming cost V 0 bases and J 6 bases, with 10 bases left between them. The CDR3 extends over 13 amino acids. The CDR3 is CASSLVTGSEQYF. DNA for the CDR3: TGCGCCAGCAGCTTGGTTACGGGTTCCGAGCAGTACTTC. The full variable domain, in which reference TRBV5-1 and TRBJ2-7 provide the parts outside the CDR3, is KAGVTQTPRYLIKTRGQQVTLSCSPISGHRSVSWYQQTPGQGLQFLFEYFSETQRNKGNFPGRFSGRQFSNSRSEMNVSTLELGDSALYLCASSLVTGSEQYFGPGTRLTVT.

This sequence joins TRBV28 and TRBJ1-4; D not certain. Germline V gives CDR1 MDHEN, CDR2 SYDVKM. The CDR3 loop spans 16 amino acids. V lost 3 bases and J 0 bases, leaving 11 bases between the germline ends. CDR3 protein: CASSFTLIATNEKLFF. For the CDR3, the DNA is TGTGCCAGCAGTTTTACTCTCATTGCAACTAATGAAAAACTGTTTTTT.

CDR3 bases: TGCGCCAGCAGCCAGGACGGTAACTATGGCTACACCTTC. This sequence encodes CASSQDGNYGYTF. The chain has TRBV5-1 and TRBJ1-2; D is unclear. The CDR3 has 13 amino acids. The germline V gene encodes CDR1 SGHRS and CDR2 YFSETQ. Trimming removed 4 bases from V and 1 base from J, with 8 bases in between.

The chain has TRBV7-9 and TRBJ1-3; D not resolved. Germline V lookup: CDR1 SEHNR, CDR2 FQNEAQ (reference sequence). This CDR3 is 10 amino acids long. V was clipped by 11 bases and J by 3 bases, with 5 bases between them. The CDR3 DNA reads TGTGCCGGTCATGGAAACACCATATATTTT. Translated, it gives CAGHGNTIYF.

V gene TRBV19 combines with J gene TRBJ2-1; the match to TRBD2 covers 7 bases. V lost 5 bases and J lost 12; bases outside the gene matches: 10. The CDR3 spans 13 residues. Germline loops: CDR1 LNHDA, CDR2 SQIVND (reference sequence). The DNA for the CDR3 is TGTGCCAGTAGTCTAGCGGAAGCCTACGGGCAGTTCTTC. As protein: CASSLAEAYGQFF.

The rearrangement joins TRBV6-4 to TRBJ2-3; D is possibly TRBD1 (5 bases). This CDR3 has 13 amino acids. Trimming pared 8 bases from V and 6 bases from J, leaving 15 bases between. CDR1 is MRHNA, CDR2 SNTAGT, per germline. The CDR3 region is CASRKGLTDTQYF. Here the CDR3 DNA reads TGTGCCAGCCGGAAGGGGTTAACTGATACGCAGTATTTT.

This clone has a handful of counts. This rearrangement joins TRBV5-4 to TRBJ2-4; D not certain. CDR1 SGHNT and CDR2 YYREEE come from the germline V gene (reference sequence). This CDR3 contains 14 residues. Between the trimmed V and J ends, which lost 4 bases and 1 base, there was a span of 9 bases. CDR3 bases: TGTGCCAGCAGCCTTGGGGTTGCCAAAAACATTCAGTACTTC. Its protein product is CASSLGVAKNIQYF.

V gene TRBV27 combines with J gene TRBJ2-7, with TRBD2 identical over 10 bases. Looked up from germline, CDR1 is MNHEY and CDR2 is SMNVEV (reference sequence). The CDR3 runs to 15 residues. Losses at the gene ends were 1 base for V and 5 bases for J; bases not matched to a gene: 5. CDR3 residues: CASSLYPSGRNEQYF. CDR3 DNA: TGTGCCAGCAGTTTATATCCTAGCGGGAGAAACGAGCAGTACTTC.

The chain links TRBV5-5 to TRBJ1-2; D not resolved. With 0 bases removed from V and 3 bases from J, the gap between germline ends came to 6 bases. The CDR3 loop spans 13 amino acids. Germline CDR1 reads SGHKS; CDR2 reads YYEKEE (reference sequence). CDR3 sequence reads: CASSLVTDYGYTF. The CDR3, as DNA: TGTGCCAGCAGCTTGGTTACGGACTATGGCTACACCTTC. Drawing the rest from reference TRBV5-5 and TRBJ1-2, the complete variable domain is DAGVTQSPTHLIKTRGQQVTLRCSPISGHKSVSWYQQVLGQGPQFIFQYYEKEERGRGNFPDRFSARQFPNYSSELNVNALLLGDSALYLCASSLVTDYGYTFGSGTRLTVV.

This clone was detected a few times. V usage is TRBV28 and J usage is TRBJ1-5; D possibly corresponds to TRBD1 (5 bases). Trimming took off 4 bases at V and 8 bases at J, with 6 bases between the two ends. The CDR3 is made up of 11 amino acids. Looked up from germline, CDR1 is MDHEN and CDR2 is SYDVKM. The CDR3 reads CASSSGKPQHF. CDR3 nucleotide sequence: TGTGCCAGCAGTTCAGGGAAGCCCCAGCATTTT.

This clone was found a few times. The chain combines TRBV30 with TRBJ1-5, with D hard to call. Germline loops: CDR1 GTSNPN, CDR2 SVGIG (reference sequence). The V and J ends lost 4 bases and 3 bases respectively, with 7 bases between them. The CDR3 length is 12 residues. CDR3 sequence (DNA): TGTGCCTGGAACAGACCCAATCAGCCCCAGCATTTT. The encoded protein is CAWNRPNQPQHF. Combining the CDR3 with reference TRBV30 and TRBJ1-5 gives the whole variable domain SQTIHQWPATLVQPVGSPLSLECTVEGTSNPNLYWYRQAAGRGLQLLFYSVGIGQISSEVPQNLSASRPQDRQFILSSKKLLLSDSGFYLCAWNRPNQPQHFGDGTRLSIL.

The count of this clone is one. This rearrangement joins TRBV28 to TRBJ1-3; D is ambiguous. CDR3 length: 16 amino acids. The germline CDR1 and CDR2 sequences are MDHEN and SYDVKM. Trimming removed 3 bases from V and 0 bases from J, with 12 bases in between. The DNA of the CDR3 is TGTGCCAGCAGTTTGGGTCAGCTCCACTCTGGAAACACCATATATTTT. It yields the protein CASSLGQLHSGNTIYF.

The V and J genes are TRBV2 and TRBJ1-1; D unclear. The ends were cut back, 3 bases at V and 7 bases at J, with 9 bases in the middle. Looked up from germline, CDR1 is SNHLY and CDR2 is FYNNEI. The CDR3 sequence is 12 residues long. The CDR3 is CASSDFRYEAFF. The CDR3 DNA reads as TGTGCCAGCAGTGACTTCAGGTATGAAGCTTTCTTT.

This clone came up once. The chain recombines TRBV5-4 with TRBJ2-5, with 7 bases lining up with TRBD2. V was clipped by 1 base and J by 0 bases; unmatched bases: 3. The V gene's germline CDR1 is SGHNT and CDR2 YYREEE (reference sequence). The CDR3 runs 15 residues. The DNA for the CDR3 is TGTGCCAGCAGCTTGAGTCTAGCGGACCAAGAGACCCAGTACTTC. Amino acids: CASSLSLADQETQYF.

The chain recombines TRBV6-4 with TRBJ2-5; a weak D match, TRBD2 (7 bases). The V and J ends lost 11 bases and 2 bases respectively, with 9 bases between them. Germline V gene lookup returns CDR1 MRHNA and CDR2 SNTAGT. The CDR3 totals 11 residues. The CDR3 sequence is CAGRGQETQYF. The CDR3 coding sequence is TGTGCCGGGAGGGGGCAAGAGACCCAGTACTTC.

The rearrangement uses TRBV4-1 and TRBJ2-3; TRBD1 agrees at 8 bases. CDR1 MGHRA and CDR2 YSYEKL come from the germline V gene. This CDR3 is built from 15 residues. J lost 0 bases, V lost 4 bases, and 3 bases had no gene match. The CDR3 sequence is CASSRQGTSTDTQYF. The CDR3 DNA is TGCGCCAGCAGCCGACAGGGGACTAGCACAGATACGCAGTATTTT.

This chain connects TRBV29-1 to TRBJ2-5; the D is unclear. Trimming took off 4 bases at V and 5 bases at J, with 11 bases between the two ends. The germline V gene encodes CDR1 SQVTM and CDR2 ANQGSEA. The CDR3 loop spans 12 amino acids. As DNA, the CDR3 is TGCAGCGTTGCGACGTACTCCGAGACCCAGTACTTC. Translating gives CSVATYSETQYF.

The chain has TRBV30 and TRBJ1-1; tentatively, D is TRBD1 (5 bases). The CDR3 consists of 14 residues. The V end lost 5 bases, the J end lost 3 bases, and 16 bases lay between the germline ends. Germline values: CDR1 GTSNPN, CDR2 SVGIG (reference sequence). The CDR3 DNA reads TGTGCCTGGGGGAGATACAGGCAAGACACTGAAGCTTTCTTT. It codes for CAWGRYRQDTEAFF. The complete variable domain, with remaining parts taken from reference TRBV30 and TRBJ1-1, reads SQTIHQWPATLVQPVGSPLSLECTVEGTSNPNLYWYRQAAGRGLQLLFYSVGIGQISSEVPQNLSASRPQDRQFILSSKKLLLSDSGFYLCAWGRYRQDTEAFFGQGTRLTVV.

CDR3 DNA sequence: TGTGCCAGCAGCGGGGGGGGTTCCGGTTCCTACAATGAGCAGTTCTTC. Translation gives CASSGGGSGSYNEQFF. This chain links TRBV5-4 with TRBJ2-1; 7 bases are a match to TRBD2. The CDR3 loop spans 16 amino acids. Germline lookup yields CDR1 SGHNT and CDR2 YYREEE (reference sequence). After removal of 4 bases from V and 1 base from J, the junction contained 8 bases not matched to a gene. The full variable domain, completed using reference TRBV5-4 and TRBJ2-1, is ETGVTQSPTHLIKTRGQQVTLRCSSQSGHNTVSWYQQALGQGPQFIFQYYREEENGRGNFPPRFSGLQFPNYSSELNVNALELDDSALYLCASSGGGSGSYNEQFFGPGTRLTVL.

The chain carries TRBV13 and TRBJ2-5; 7 bases are a match to TRBD2. Germline V CDR1 and CDR2: PRHDT, FYEKMQ (reference sequence). The ends lost 0 bases at V and 7 bases at J; junction bases unmatched: 5. The CDR3 has 14 amino acids. The CDR3 nucleotides are TGTGCCAGCAGCTTAGGGAGCCCGGGGGGGACCCAGTACTTC. It encodes CASSLGSPGGTQYF.

This clone was recorded only once. V and J are TRBV30 and TRBJ1-5; D is possibly TRBD1 (5 bases). The CDR3 has 16 residues. Trimming removed 1 base from V and 9 bases from J, with 22 bases in between. CDR1 and CDR2 (germline): GTSNPN, SVGIG (reference sequence). CDR3 bases: TGTGCCTGGAGTGCGGGGCAGGGAATAGTAGCAGGGCCCCAGCATTTT. This codes for CAWSAGQGIVAGPQHF.

This CDR3 reads CASLKKAFVGTQYF. Here the CDR3 DNA reads TGTGCCAGCCTAAAAAAAGCCTTCGTGGGGACCCAGTACTTC. The V and J genes are TRBV27 and TRBJ2-5; D is unclear. The germline V and J ends were trimmed by 8 bases and 7 bases, with 20 bases remaining between them. The CDR3 loop spans 14 amino acids. Germline CDR1 reads MNHEY; CDR2 reads SMNVEV (reference sequence).

V gene TRBV28 combines with J gene TRBJ1-3, with D maybe TRBD1 (5 bases). This CDR3 is 16 amino acids long. Germline assignment: CDR1 MDHEN and CDR2 SYDVKM. V was shortened by 4 bases and J by 0 bases, with 13 bases between the two germline ends. CDR3 sequence (DNA): TGTGCCAGCAGTTCCTGGGACGGGAGCTCTGGAAACACCATATATTTT. Its protein is CASSSWDGSSGNTIYF.

This clone is a singleton in its sample. The chain recombines TRBV2 with TRBJ2-7, with D possibly TRBD1 on 6 matching bases. V lost 4 bases to trimming and J lost 0 bases, with 19 bases between them. The CDR3 has 17 amino acids. Germline lookup yields CDR1 SNHLY and CDR2 FYNNEI. The CDR3 bases are TGTGCCAGCAGTGCGGGACACAGCTCTACCTCCTCCTACGAGCAGTACTTC. Amino acid sequence: CASSAGHSSTSSYEQYF. Together with reference TRBV2 and TRBJ2-7, the CDR3 gives the full variable domain: EPEVTQTPSHQVTQMGQEVILRCVPISNHLYFYWYRQILGQKVEFLVSFYNNEISEKSEIFDDQFSVERPDGSNFTLKIRSTKLEDSAMYFCASSAGHSSTSSYEQYFGPGTRLTVT.